This T cell receptor (beta chain) came from a study of blood T cell repertoires in COVID-19. Clones were sequenced by immunoSEQ multiplex PCR, and TCRdb holds only the in-frame ones, with some missing. Of approximately 170,000 clones listed, about 74% are singletons. V was shortened by 1 base and J by 0 bases, with 10 bases between the two germline ends. The CDR3 loop spans 16 amino acids. The V gene's germline CDR1 is MNHNS and CDR2 SASEGT. The chain uses TRBV6-1 and TRBJ2-1; the D gene is possibly TRBD2 (5 bases). The receptor was derived from a woman of 80 years or more with acute or convalescent COVID-19. The sequenced sample consisted of peripheral blood. The CDR3: CASSEEAAISYNEQFF. In DNA form, the CDR3 reads TGTGCCAGCAGTGAAGAAGCGGCCATCTCCTACAATGAGCAGTTCTTC.